The rows below give T cell receptor beta chains drawn from one sample of a study of cytomegalovirus exposure and HLA in healthy donors. Profiled with immunoSEQ multiplex PCR; TCRdb holds only in-frame clones, not every one. The table lists more than 95,000 clones, approximately 87% of them singletons, with 20% in the top ten. The material sequenced was PBMCs. The source is a man in his late teens or twenties in good health and CMV-seropositive. Each CDR3 is given with its conserved first and last residue. The order of the fields is V gene, CDR3 length, CDR3 protein.

V gene: TRBV9; CDR3 length: 14; CDR3 protein: CASSAGQGNTEAFF
V gene: TRBV19; CDR3 length: 14; CDR3 protein: CASSTTGGYNEQFF
V gene: TRBV5-1; CDR3 length: 14; CDR3 protein: CASSLVSSSYEQYF
V gene: TRBV7-3; CDR3 length: 14; CDR3 protein: CASSSLTRDYGYTF
V gene: TRBV10-3; CDR3 length: 13; CDR3 protein: CAIRGALLNEQFF
V gene: TRBV7-9; CDR3 length: 12; CDR3 protein: CSSEEEGYEQYF
V gene: TRBV14; CDR3 length: 14; CDR3 protein: CASSPHASIHEQFF
V gene: TRBV4-1; CDR3 length: 15; CDR3 protein: CASSQDGGGPYEQYF
V gene: TRBV28; CDR3 length: 14; CDR3 protein: CASSLTGKHQPQHF
V gene: TRBV2; CDR3 length: 16; CDR3 protein: CASGPLFAANNSPLHF
V gene: TRBV2; CDR3 length: 13; CDR3 protein: CASSSGGNTEAFF
V gene: TRBV5-8; CDR3 length: 15; CDR3 protein: CASSPRGGGAETQYF
V gene: TRBV19; CDR3 length: 15; CDR3 protein: CASSSARVTNEKLFF
V gene: TRBV28; CDR3 length: 13; CDR3 protein: CASRTGVLYGYTF
V gene: TRBV2; CDR3 length: 16; CDR3 protein: CASSENGGISGNTIYF
V gene: TRBV9; CDR3 length: 15; CDR3 protein: CASSAGQGGTDTQYF
V gene: TRBV6-5; CDR3 length: 15; CDR3 protein: CASSSTGGGGDTQYF
V gene: TRBV9; CDR3 length: 13; CDR3 protein: CASSELAPGELFF
V gene: TRBV6-4; CDR3 length: 15; CDR3 protein: CASSEQGEVNEKLFF
V gene: TRBV10-3; CDR3 length: 14; CDR3 protein: CAIRTGTLNSPLHF
V gene: TRBV19; CDR3 length: 15; CDR3 protein: CASSAPWGPGYGYTF
V gene: TRBV6-1; CDR3 length: 13; CDR3 protein: CASSEEGTNGLFF
V gene: TRBV5-1; CDR3 length: 15; CDR3 protein: CASSPPGGTSYEQYF
V gene: TRBV14; CDR3 length: 15; CDR3 protein: CASSQTGSPTDTQYF
V gene: TRBV2; CDR3 length: 15; CDR3 protein: CAYTPSGGALYEQYF
V gene: TRBV27; CDR3 length: 13; CDR3 protein: CAGPTVLNTEAFF
V gene: TRBV6-4; CDR3 length: 15; CDR3 protein: CASSPRTGEHEKLFF
V gene: TRBV6-5; CDR3 length: 14; CDR3 protein: CASSYTWTAYEQYF
V gene: TRBV6-5; CDR3 length: 16; CDR3 protein: CASSYSTAGGQETQYF
V gene: TRBV2; CDR3 length: 17; CDR3 protein: CASRVQGIGILRETQYF
V gene: TRBV6-1; CDR3 length: 15; CDR3 protein: CASSEAVSGIYEQYF
V gene: TRBV19; CDR3 length: 15; CDR3 protein: CASSPWTGSGNTIYF
V gene: TRBV9; CDR3 length: 15; CDR3 protein: CASSGGDFNTGELFF
V gene: TRBV7-2; CDR3 length: 13; CDR3 protein: CASSPESTRGQFF
V gene: TRBV5-1; CDR3 length: 17; CDR3 protein: CASSLETGRNIGPEAFF
V gene: TRBV7-6; CDR3 length: 14; CDR3 protein: CASSFGGAVGELFF
V gene: TRBV5-6; CDR3 length: 15; CDR3 protein: CASGADWDRAYEQYF
V gene: TRBV7-9; CDR3 length: 14; CDR3 protein: CASSLRQGDTEAFF
V gene: TRBV9; CDR3 length: 15; CDR3 protein: CASSASGTGAEKLFF
V gene: TRBV7-6; CDR3 length: 14; CDR3 protein: CASSSDRETGELFF
V gene: TRBV9; CDR3 length: 18; CDR3 protein: CASSVVGTSGGVLETQYF
V gene: TRBV9; CDR3 length: 15; CDR3 protein: CASSPEGGTNEKLFF
V gene: TRBV18; CDR3 length: 13; CDR3 protein: CASSQGLDQPQHF
V gene: TRBV5-1; CDR3 length: 16; CDR3 protein: CASSSLAGGPTDTQYF
V gene: TRBV7-9; CDR3 length: 15; CDR3 protein: CASSYAGGSGTEAFF
V gene: TRBV28; CDR3 length: 16; CDR3 protein: CASSFQMSPRNTEAFF
V gene: TRBV15; CDR3 length: 11; CDR3 protein: CATLSGNTIYF
V gene: TRBV7-9; CDR3 length: 13; CDR3 protein: CASRVTGEETQYF
V gene: TRBV5-4; CDR3 length: 13; CDR3 protein: CASSFGPNTEAFF